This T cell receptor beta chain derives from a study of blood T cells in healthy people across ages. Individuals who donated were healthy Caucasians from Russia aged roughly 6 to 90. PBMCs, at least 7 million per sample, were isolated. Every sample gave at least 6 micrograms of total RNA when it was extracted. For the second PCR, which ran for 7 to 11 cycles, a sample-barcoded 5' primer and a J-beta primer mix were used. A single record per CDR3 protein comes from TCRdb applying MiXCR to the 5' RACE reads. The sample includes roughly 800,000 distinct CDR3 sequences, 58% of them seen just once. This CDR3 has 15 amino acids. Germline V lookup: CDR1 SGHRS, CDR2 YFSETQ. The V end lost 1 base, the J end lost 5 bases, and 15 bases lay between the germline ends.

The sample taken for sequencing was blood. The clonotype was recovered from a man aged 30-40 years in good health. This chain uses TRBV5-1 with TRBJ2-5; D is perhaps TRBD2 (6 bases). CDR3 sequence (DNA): TGCGCCAGCAGCTTGATAGGAGGGGCGGGCGAGACCCAGTACTTC. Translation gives CASSLIGGAGETQYF.